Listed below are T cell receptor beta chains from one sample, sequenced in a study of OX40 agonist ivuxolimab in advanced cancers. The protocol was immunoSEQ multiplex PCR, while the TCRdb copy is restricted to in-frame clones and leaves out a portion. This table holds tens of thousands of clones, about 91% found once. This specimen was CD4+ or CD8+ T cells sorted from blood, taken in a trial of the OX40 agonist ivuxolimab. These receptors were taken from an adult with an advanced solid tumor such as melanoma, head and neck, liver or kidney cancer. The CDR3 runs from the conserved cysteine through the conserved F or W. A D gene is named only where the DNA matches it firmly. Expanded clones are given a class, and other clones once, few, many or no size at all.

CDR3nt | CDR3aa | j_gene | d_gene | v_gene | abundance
TGTGCCAGCAGCTTAAGACGAGGGACACAAGAGACCCAGTACTTC | CASSLRRGTQETQYF | TRBJ2-5 | . | TRBV7-8 | once
TGTGCCAGCAGTTATCAGACAGGGGCTTTTGGAGATACGCAGTATTTT | CASSYQTGAFGDTQYF | TRBJ2-3 | TRBD1 | TRBV28 | .
TGTGCCAGCAGCCCCCGCAGGGTTGAGATAAATGAGCAGTTCTTC | CASSPRRVEINEQFF | TRBJ2-1 | . | TRBV7-9 | .
TGTGCCAGCAGCGTAGACTGGGGTCAAGGCTACACCTTC | CASSVDWGQGYTF | TRBJ1-2 | . | TRBV9 | .
TGCGCCAGCAGCTCGGGGGGGCACCGGAATGAAAAACTGTTTTTT | CASSSGGHRNEKLFF | TRBJ1-4 | . | TRBV5-1 | .
TGTGCCAGCAGGCCTCGACTAGCGGAGTACAATGAGCAGTTCTTC | CASRPRLAEYNEQFF | TRBJ2-1 | TRBD2 | TRBV6-6 | once
TGTGCCAGCAGCTTAAAAGGAGATTCACCCCTCCACTTT | CASSLKGDSPLHF | TRBJ1-6 | . | TRBV5-6 | .
TGTGCCACCAGCATCAAGACTAGCGGGAGTTACGAGCAGTACTTC | CATSIKTSGSYEQYF | TRBJ2-7 | TRBD2 | TRBV15 | once
TGTGCCAGCAGCTTGGACCCAGATCCGTCCCGAGCAGATACGCAGTATTTT | CASSLDPDPSRADTQYF | TRBJ2-3 | . | TRBV5-4 | .
TGTGCCAGCAAAAGTCAGGGGAACCAGCCCCAGCATTTT | CASKSQGNQPQHF | TRBJ1-5 | . | TRBV28 | once
TGTGCCACCAGCGGGATCCGGGACAGGGAGGACGAGCAGTACTTC | CATSGIRDREDEQYF | TRBJ2-7 | TRBD1 | TRBV15 | .
TGTGCCAGCTCACGCGGACTAGCGGGAGATGGGGAGCAGTTCTTC | CASSRGLAGDGEQFF | TRBJ2-1 | TRBD2 | TRBV18 | .
TGCGCCAGCAGCTTGACACGGGGCGGATCTGGAAACACCATATATTTT | CASSLTRGGSGNTIYF | TRBJ1-3 | . | TRBV5-1 | .
TGTGCCAGCAGTTACTTACCTGGATCCGAGCAGTACTTC | CASSYLPGSEQYF | TRBJ2-7 | . | TRBV6-5 | .
TGTGCCAGTACCTCGGGGACCCTAAACAAGCAGTACTTC | CASTSGTLNKQYF | TRBJ2-7 | . | TRBV19 | once
TGTGCCAGCGGAGGGAGTGGGATCGGGGAGCTGTTTTTT | CASGGSGIGELFF | TRBJ2-2 | . | TRBV28 | .
TGTGCCAGCAGTTTGTACAGGGAGATAATCTCTGAAGCTTTCTTT | CASSLYREIISEAFF | TRBJ1-1 | . | TRBV27 | .
TGCGCCAGCAGTGACCGGGACAGGTCCTACGAGCAGTACTTC | CASSDRDRSYEQYF | TRBJ2-7 | TRBD1 | TRBV10-2 | .
TGCGCCAGCAGCTTACCCCAGGGCTCCGGGAACACTGAAGCTTTCTTT | CASSLPQGSGNTEAFF | TRBJ1-1 | . | TRBV5-1 | .
TGTGCCAGCAGCTTGCTCAGTAGCGAGACCCAGTACTTC | CASSLLSSETQYF | TRBJ2-5 | . | TRBV5-5 | .
TGTGCCAGCAGTGGAGGACAGGCGGATTCACCCCTCCACTTT | CASSGGQADSPLHF | TRBJ1-6 | TRBD1 | TRBV28 | .
TGTGCCAGCTCTCGGACGGGAGCGATCAATGAGCAGTTCTTC | CASSRTGAINEQFF | TRBJ2-1 | . | TRBV6-4 | .